This T cell receptor (beta chain) appears in the sequencing data of a study of cytomegalovirus exposure and HLA in healthy donors. The ends were cut back, 3 bases at V and 10 bases at J, with 19 bases in the middle. Germline V gene data show CDR1 as PRHDT and CDR2 as FYEKMQ (reference sequence). This CDR3 contains 15 residues. It was with 60 Vbeta and 13 Jbeta primers that the PCR ran. The data were produced by immunoSEQ multiplex PCR, yet TCRdb's version contains in-frame clones alone and is incomplete. The table lists about 150,000 clones, around a tenth of them singletons. Study observations and caveats: Accurate predictions that matched the HLA-A and HLA-B alleles of most subjects were reportedly made from TCR beta sequences. Some segments of the V type, notably TRBV6-2 and TRBV6-3, were excluded as indistinguishable. Some TCR beta chains (around 180 of them) were listed as cytomegalovirus-associated. Most of the TCR beta V segments (in an earlier analysis) were productive either about 87% or about 30% of the time.

As for this clone: Its antigen is as yet unknown.

The sequencing sample was made of PBMCs. The V call is TRBV13, the J call TRBJ2-1; TRBD1 is a possible D gene (5 bases). This clonotype originated in a man between 50 and 59 years old in good health and CMV-seronegative. DNA for the CDR3: TGTGCCAGCAGCTTTACAGAACCCCAGGGTGGCGAGCAGTTCTTC. Amino acids: CASSFTEPQGGEQFF.